This T cell receptor beta chain was recovered during a study of blood T cell repertoires in COVID-19 (dated by TCRdb to about 2020). Broadly, across the study: Samples covering the acute and convalescent phases of COVID-19 were provided by collaborators in the United States, Italy and Spain. Where available, HLA class I and class II types were taken from metadata supplied by the sample provider and were not determined by assay-based typing. Samples were obtained from the ongoing ImmuneRACE study (first 160 participants) and from roughly 1,300 subjects provided by 6 global collaborators. Subjects who had been exposed to COVID-19, were actively infected with it, or had recovered from it provided the deeply sampled blood TCRbeta repertoires that made up the dataset. The repertoires were released in a freely available public database intended as a resource for research on the immune response to SARS-CoV-2. The prospective study material was composed of cDNA or gDNA derived from T cells, B-cell-depleted T cells, or PBMCs. Sample metadata almost always included a de-identified subject ID, COVID-19 status, age in years and sex. General conclusions and limits of the study: The amount of clinical and demographic metadata varied by source and participant and was provided uncurated.

V sheds 0 bases and J sheds 5 bases, leaving 11 bases between their ends. From a lookup of the germline V gene, CDR1 and CDR2 are SGHRS and YFSETQ. Including cysteine and phenylalanine, the CDR3 has 14 amino acids. The read is trimmed to its CDR3 DNA, 42 bases read in frame from base 1. For this clone: It has no known antigen specificity. No base qualities exist here, and no much larger clone lies one base off it.

The immunoSEQ Assay, a bias-controlled multiplex PCR, was used to amplify TCRbeta CDR3 regions from genomic DNA. The published analysis was carried out like this. Within the assay, amplification of reference gene primers was used to estimate how many nucleated cells each sample contained. To quantify the absolute abundance of each unique TCRbeta CDR3 rearrangement, sequence reads were collapsed and filtered. Productive Simpson clonality was computed per sample as the square root of Simpson's diversity index over productive rearrangements. This is the immuneACCESS table as TCRdb keeps it, with only in-frame sequences that have V and J called. A part of the clones is gone; compared with another copy, unresolved V genes explain less than half, and the rest is unexplained. That table is the source of V, J and clone size, and D and trimming were worked out from the DNA. The sample data list about 130,000 clones, and 70% to 85% of these were observed just once. 15% to 20% of the sample is in the top ten clones.

Collaborating institutions collected whole blood in K2EDTA tubes following their own protocols. For TCRbeta analysis, collaborator samples were shipped as frozen whole blood, as isolated PBMCs, or as DNA extracted from either sample type. Here the chain combines TRBV5-1 and TRBJ1-1; the D gene assignment is ambiguous. The specimen sequenced was peripheral blood. The sequence came from a woman in her 50s with acute or convalescent COVID-19. The nucleotides are TGCGCCAGCAGCTTGGAATCCGGGAGGACTGAAGCTTTCTTT. Its protein reads: CASSLESGRTEAFF.